This TCR beta chain is from a study of CD8+CD57+ T cells in acquired aplastic anemia. The study profiled TCR beta VDJ and CDR3 using genomic DNA as template. TCRdb re-derived calls from the reads in MiXCR, one entry per CDR3 protein. This sample has just over 400,000 distinct CDR3 sequences, with about two thirds found just once. Germline V gene lookup returns CDR1 SGDLS and CDR2 YYNGEE. The CDR3 runs to 15 residues. The V gene end was trimmed by 1 base and the J gene end by 4 bases; junction bases not matched to a gene: 1. This TCR came from a human donor in good health, serving as a control. The sample taken for sequencing was sorted CD4+, CD8+, or CD8+CD57+ T cells (not recorded which) from PBMCs. The chain is built from TRBV9 and TRBJ2-3; 12 bases agree with TRBD2. CDR3 coding DNA: TGTGCCAGCAGCGTACGACTAGCGGGGGCAGATACGCAGTATTTT. Its translation: CASSVRLAGADTQYF.